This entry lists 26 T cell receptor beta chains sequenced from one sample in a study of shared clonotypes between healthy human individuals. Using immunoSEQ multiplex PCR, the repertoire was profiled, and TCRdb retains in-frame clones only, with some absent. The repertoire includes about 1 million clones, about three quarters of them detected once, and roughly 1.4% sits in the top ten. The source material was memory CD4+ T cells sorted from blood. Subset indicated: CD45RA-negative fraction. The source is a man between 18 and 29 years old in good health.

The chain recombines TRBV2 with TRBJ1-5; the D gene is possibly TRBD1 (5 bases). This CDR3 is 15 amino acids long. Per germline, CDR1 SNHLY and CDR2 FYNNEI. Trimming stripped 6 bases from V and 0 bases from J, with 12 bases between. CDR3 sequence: CASSGDSNSNQPQHF. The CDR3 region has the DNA TGTGCCAGCAGCGGCGACAGCAATAGCAATCAGCCCCAGCATTTT.

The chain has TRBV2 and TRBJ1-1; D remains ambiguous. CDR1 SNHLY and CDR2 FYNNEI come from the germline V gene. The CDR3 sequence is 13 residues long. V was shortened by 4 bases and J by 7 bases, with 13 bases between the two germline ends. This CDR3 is CASSVKGAGEAFF. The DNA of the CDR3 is TGTGCCAGCAGTGTGAAGGGTGCGGGTGAAGCTTTCTTT.

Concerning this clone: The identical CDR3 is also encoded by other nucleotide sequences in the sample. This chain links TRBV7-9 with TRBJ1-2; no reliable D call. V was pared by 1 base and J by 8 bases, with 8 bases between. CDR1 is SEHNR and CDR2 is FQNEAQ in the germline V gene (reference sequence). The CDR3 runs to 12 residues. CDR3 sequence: CASSLGAGGYTF. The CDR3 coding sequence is TGTGCCAGCAGCTTAGGCGCCGGGGGCTACACCTTC.

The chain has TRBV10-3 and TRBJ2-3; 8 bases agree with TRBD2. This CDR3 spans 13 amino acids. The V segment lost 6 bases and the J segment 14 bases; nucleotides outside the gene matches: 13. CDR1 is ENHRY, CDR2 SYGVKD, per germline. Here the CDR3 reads CAISEKSGTSAYF. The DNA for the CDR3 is TGTGCCATCAGCGAGAAATCCGGGACTAGTGCGTATTTT.

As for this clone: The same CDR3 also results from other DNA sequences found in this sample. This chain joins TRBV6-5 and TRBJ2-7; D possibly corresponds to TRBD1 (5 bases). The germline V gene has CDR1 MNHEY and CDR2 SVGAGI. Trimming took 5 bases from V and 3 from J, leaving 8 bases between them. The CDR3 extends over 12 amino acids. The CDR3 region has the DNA TGTGCCAGCAGTCCTACAGGCTACGAGCAGTACTTC. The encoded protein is CASSPTGYEQYF.

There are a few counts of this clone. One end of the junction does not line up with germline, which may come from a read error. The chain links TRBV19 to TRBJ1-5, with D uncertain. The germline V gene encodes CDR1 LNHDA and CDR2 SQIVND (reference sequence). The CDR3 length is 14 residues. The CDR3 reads CASSLKPDDHPQHF. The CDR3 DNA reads TGTGCCAGTAGCCTAAAACCTGACGATCATCCCCAGCATTTT.

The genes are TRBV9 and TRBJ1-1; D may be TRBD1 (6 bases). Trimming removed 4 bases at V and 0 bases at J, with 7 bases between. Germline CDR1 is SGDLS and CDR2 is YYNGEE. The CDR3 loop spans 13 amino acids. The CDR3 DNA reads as TGTGCCAGCAGCTGGACAGTGAACACTGAAGCTTTCTTT. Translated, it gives CASSWTVNTEAFF. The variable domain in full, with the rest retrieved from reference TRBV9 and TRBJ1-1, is DSGVTQTPKHLITATGQRVTLRCSPRSGDLSVYWYQQSLDQGLQFLIQYYNGEERAKGNILERFSAQQFPDLHSELNLSSLELGDSALYFCASSWTVNTEAFFGQGTRLTVV.

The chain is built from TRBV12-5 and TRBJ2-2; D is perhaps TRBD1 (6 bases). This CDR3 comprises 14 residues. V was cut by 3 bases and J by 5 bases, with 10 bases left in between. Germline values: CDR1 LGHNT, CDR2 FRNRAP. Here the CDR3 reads CASGFSTGTGELFF. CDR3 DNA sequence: TGTGCTAGTGGTTTTAGTACAGGGACCGGGGAGCTGTTTTTT.

This chain's CDR3 is CASSLASTQGRGYTF. The CDR3 DNA follows: TGTGCCAGCAGCTTGGCGTCGACCCAGGGTCGTGGCTACACCTTC. The chain is built from TRBV5-5 and TRBJ1-2, with D maybe TRBD1 (5 bases). V was pared by 0 bases and J by 7 bases, with 16 bases between. This CDR3 is built from 15 residues. Per germline, CDR1 SGHKS and CDR2 YYEKEE (reference sequence).

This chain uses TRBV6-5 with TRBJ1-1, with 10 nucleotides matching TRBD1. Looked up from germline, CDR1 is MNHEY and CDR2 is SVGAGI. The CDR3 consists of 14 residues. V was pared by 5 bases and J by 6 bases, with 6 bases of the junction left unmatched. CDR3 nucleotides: TGTGCCAGCAGTCCGGGACAGGGGTTCGCTGAAGCTTTCTTT. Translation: CASSPGQGFAEAFF.

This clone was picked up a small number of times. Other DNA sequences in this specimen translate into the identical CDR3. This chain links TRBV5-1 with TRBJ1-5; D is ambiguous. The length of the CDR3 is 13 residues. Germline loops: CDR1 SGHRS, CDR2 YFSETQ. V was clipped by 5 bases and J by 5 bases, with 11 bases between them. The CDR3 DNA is TGCGCCAGCAGTCTTGCGCCGGATCAGCCCCAGCATTTT. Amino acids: CASSLAPDQPQHF.

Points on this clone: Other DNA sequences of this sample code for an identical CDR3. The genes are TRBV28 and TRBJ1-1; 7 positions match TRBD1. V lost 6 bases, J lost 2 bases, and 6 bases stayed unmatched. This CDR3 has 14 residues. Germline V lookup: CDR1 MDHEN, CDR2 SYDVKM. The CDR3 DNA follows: TGTGCCAGCAGGCAGGGGGGGATTAACACTGAAGCTTTCTTT. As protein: CASRQGGINTEAFF.

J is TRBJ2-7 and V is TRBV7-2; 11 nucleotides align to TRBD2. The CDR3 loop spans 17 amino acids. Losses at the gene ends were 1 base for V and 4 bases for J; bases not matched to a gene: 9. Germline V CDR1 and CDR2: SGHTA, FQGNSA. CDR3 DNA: TGTGCCAGCAGCTTAGTAGGCACTAGCGGGAGTATATACGAGCAGTACTTC. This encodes CASSLVGTSGSIYEQYF.

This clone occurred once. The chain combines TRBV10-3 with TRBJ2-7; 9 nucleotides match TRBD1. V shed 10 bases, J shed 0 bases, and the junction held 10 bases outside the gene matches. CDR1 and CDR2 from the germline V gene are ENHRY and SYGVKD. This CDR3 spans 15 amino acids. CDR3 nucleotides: TGTGCCAGTACAGCCGGGACAGGGAGCTCCTACGAGCAGTACTTC. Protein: CASTAGTGSSYEQYF.

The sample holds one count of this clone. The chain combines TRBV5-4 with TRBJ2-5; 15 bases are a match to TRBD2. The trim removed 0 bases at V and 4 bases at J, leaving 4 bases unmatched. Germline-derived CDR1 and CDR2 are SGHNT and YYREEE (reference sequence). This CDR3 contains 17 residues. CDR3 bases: TGTGCCAGCAGCTTGGGGTCGGGACTAGCGGGAGGAGAGACCCAGTACTTC. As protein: CASSLGSGLAGGETQYF.

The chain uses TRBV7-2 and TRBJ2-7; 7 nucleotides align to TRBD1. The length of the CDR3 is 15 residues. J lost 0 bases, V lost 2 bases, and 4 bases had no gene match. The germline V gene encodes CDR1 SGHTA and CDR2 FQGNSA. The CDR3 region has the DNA TGTGCCAGCAGCTTAACTCGGGACAGCTCCTACGAGCAGTACTTC. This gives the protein CASSLTRDSSYEQYF. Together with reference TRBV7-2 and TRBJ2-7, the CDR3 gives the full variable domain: GAGVSQSPSNKVTEKGKDVELRCDPISGHTALYWYRQSLGQGLEFLIYFQGNSAPDKSGLPSDRFSAERTGGSVSTLTIQRTQQEDSAVYLCASSLTRDSSYEQYFGPGTRLTVT.

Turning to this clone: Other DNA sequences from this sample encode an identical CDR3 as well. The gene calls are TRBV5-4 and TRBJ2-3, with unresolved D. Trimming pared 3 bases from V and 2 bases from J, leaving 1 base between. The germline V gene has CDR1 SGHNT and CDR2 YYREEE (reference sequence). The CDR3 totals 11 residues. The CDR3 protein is CASSSTDTQYF. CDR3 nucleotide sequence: TGTGCCAGCAGCTCCACAGATACGCAGTATTTT.

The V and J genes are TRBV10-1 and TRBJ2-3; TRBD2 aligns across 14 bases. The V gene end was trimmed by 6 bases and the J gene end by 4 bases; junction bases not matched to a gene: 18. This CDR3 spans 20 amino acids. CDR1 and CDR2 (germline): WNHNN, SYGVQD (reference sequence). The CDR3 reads CASSEQRLAGGRHIADTQYF. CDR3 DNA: TGCGCCAGCAGCGAACAGCGACTAGCGGGGGGGAGGCACATTGCAGATACGCAGTATTTT.

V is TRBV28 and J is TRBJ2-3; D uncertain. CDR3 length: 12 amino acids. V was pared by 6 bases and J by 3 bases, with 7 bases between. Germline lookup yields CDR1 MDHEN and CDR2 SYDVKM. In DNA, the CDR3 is TGTGCCAGCAGCCAGTCTACAGATACGCAGTATTTT. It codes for CASSQSTDTQYF.

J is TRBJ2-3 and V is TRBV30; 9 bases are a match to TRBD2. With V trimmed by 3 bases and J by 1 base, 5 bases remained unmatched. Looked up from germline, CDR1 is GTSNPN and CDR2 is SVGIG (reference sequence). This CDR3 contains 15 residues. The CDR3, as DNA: TGTGCCTGGAGCAGGATAGCGGGGGGCACAGATACGCAGTATTTT. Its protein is CAWSRIAGGTDTQYF.

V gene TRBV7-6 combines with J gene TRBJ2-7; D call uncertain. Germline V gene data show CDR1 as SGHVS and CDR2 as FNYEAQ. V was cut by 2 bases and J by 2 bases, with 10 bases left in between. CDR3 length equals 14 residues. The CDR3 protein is CASSLRGGTYEQYF. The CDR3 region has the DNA TGTGCCAGCAGCTTACGCGGTGGGACCTACGAGCAGTACTTC.

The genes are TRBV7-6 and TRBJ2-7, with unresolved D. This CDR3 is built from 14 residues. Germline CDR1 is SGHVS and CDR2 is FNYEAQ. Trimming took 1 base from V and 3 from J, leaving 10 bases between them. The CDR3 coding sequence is TGTGCCAGCAGCTTAGGTGGTCTGGGCTACGAGCAGTACTTC. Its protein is CASSLGGLGYEQYF. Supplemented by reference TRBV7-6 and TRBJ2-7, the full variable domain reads GAGVSQSPRYKVTKRGQDVALRCDPISGHVSLYWYRQALGQGPEFLTYFNYEAQQDKSGLPNDRFSAERPEGSISTLTIQRTEQRDSAMYRCASSLGGLGYEQYFGPGTRLTVT.

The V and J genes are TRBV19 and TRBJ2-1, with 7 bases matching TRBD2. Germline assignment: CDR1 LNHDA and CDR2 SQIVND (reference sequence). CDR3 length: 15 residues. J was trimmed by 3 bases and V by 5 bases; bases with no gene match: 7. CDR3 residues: CASSPETSSYNEQFF. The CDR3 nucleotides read TGTGCCAGTAGTCCGGAGACTAGCAGCTACAATGAGCAGTTCTTC.

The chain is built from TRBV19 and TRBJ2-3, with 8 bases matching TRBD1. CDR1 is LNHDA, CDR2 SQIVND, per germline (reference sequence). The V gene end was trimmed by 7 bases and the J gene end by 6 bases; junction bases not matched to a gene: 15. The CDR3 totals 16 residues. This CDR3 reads CASTALGRGPGDTQYF. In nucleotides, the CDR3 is TGTGCCAGTACCGCTTTGGGCAGGGGGCCGGGGGATACGCAGTATTTT.

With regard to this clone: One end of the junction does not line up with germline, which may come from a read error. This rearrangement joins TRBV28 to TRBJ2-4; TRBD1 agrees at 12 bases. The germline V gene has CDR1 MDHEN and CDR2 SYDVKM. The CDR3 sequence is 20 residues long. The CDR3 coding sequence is TGTGCCAGCAGTCCGCCCGGGACAGGGGGCCGACTGGGCAAAAACACCCGAGGGGTTTTC. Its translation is CASSPPGTGGRLGKNTRGVF. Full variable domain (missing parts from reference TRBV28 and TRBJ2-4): DVKVTQSSRYLVKRTGEKVFLECVQDMDHENMFWYRQDPGLGLRLIYFSYDVKMKEKGDIPEGYSVSREKKERFSLILESASTNQTSMYLCASSPPGTGGRLGKNTRGVFGAGTRLSVL.

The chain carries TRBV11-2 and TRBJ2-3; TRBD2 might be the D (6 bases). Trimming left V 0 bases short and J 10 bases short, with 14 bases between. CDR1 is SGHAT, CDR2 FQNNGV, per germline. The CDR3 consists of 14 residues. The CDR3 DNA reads TGTGCCAGCAGCTTAGAAGTAACTAGCTCTGCGCAGTATTTT. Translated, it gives CASSLEVTSSAQYF.